This entry features one TCR beta chain sequence. The sample originates from a study of blood T cell repertoires in COVID-19. Study background: COVID-19 samples collected from the United States, Italy and Spain covered acute and convalescent phases. T cells, B-cell-depleted T cells, or PBMCs provided the cDNA or gDNA that served as material.

Germline-derived CDR1 and CDR2 are ENHRY and SYGVKD. V gave up 0 bases and J gave up 4 bases; unmatched junction bases: 7. The CDR3 is 16 residues long. Original analysis: Researchers report that nucleated cell counts were estimated from reference gene primer amplification. Sequencing was performed with immunoSEQ multiplex PCR; in TCRdb, only in-frame clones are kept and a portion is missing. V, J and clone size derive from that table, while D and trimming were established from the DNA sequence. The sample records 65,000 to 90,000 clones, roughly four fifths being singletons. Sequencing input: peripheral blood. This receptor was obtained from a man in his sixties with acute or convalescent COVID-19. The chain links TRBV10-3 to TRBJ2-3; 7 bases agree with TRBD1. The CDR3: CAISESKLQGPDTQYF. The CDR3 DNA is TGTGCCATCAGTGAGTCGAAGTTACAGGGGCCAGATACGCAGTATTTT.